This entry lists 26 T cell receptor beta chains sequenced from one sample in a study of T cells in placental villitis. This was the immunoSEQ v4 assay. Generated by immunoSEQ multiplex PCR, the TCRdb table keeps only in-frame clones and is missing some. The sample has about 710 clones; 98% are singletons. Sequencing was carried out using placental tissue containing maternal and fetal cells. The receptors shown here come from a human donor in good health; the placental T cells may come from both mother and fetus.

This sequence joins TRBV10-2 and TRBJ2-7; 8 nucleotides line up with TRBD1. The CDR3 contains 15 residues. J was trimmed by 4 bases and V by 2 bases; bases with no gene match: 7. Germline loops: CDR1 WSHSY, CDR2 SAAADI. CDR3 protein: CASSEAETGVYEQYF. The CDR3 DNA reads as TGCGCCAGCAGTGAGGCTGAGACAGGGGTATACGAGCAGTACTTC.

The V call is TRBV20-1, the J call TRBJ1-2; no reliable D call. CDR3 length: 11 residues. Per germline, CDR1 DFQATT and CDR2 SNEGSKA (reference sequence). The CDR3 sequence is CNPTRGNGYTF. DNA of the CDR3: TGCAACCCTACCCGTGGCAATGGCTACACCTTC.

For the CDR3, the DNA is TGCGCCAGCAGCCGATTGACAGGGTCAGGAGATACGCAGTATTTT. Translating gives CASSRLTGSGDTQYF. The rearrangement joins TRBV4-3 to TRBJ2-3; 7 bases match TRBD1. The CDR3 has 15 residues. Germline CDR1 reads LGHNA; CDR2 reads YSLEER. V shed 4 bases and J 5 bases; nucleotides not matched to a gene: 9.

This chain uses TRBV7-3 with TRBJ2-7; D possibly uses TRBD1 or TRBD2 (5 bases each). From germline, CDR1 is SGHTA and CDR2 FQGTGA. Trimming took off 9 bases at V and 3 bases at J, with 12 bases between the two ends. The CDR3 length is 12 residues. CDR3 amino acids: CARGVGSYEQYF. CDR3 nucleotides: TGTGCCAGGGGGGTAGGCAGCTACGAGCAGTACTTC.

V gene TRBV30 combines with J gene TRBJ2-2; the match to TRBD2 covers 8 bases. The V segment lost 2 bases and the J segment 5 bases; nucleotides outside the gene matches: 4. The CDR3 contains 14 residues. Per the germline V gene, CDR1 is GTSNPN and CDR2 is SVGIG (reference sequence). CDR3 bases: TGTGCCTGGAGTTCCGGGAGGGAAACCGGGGAGCTGTTTTTT. Translated: CAWSSGRETGELFF.

A single count supports this clone. The CDR3 DNA sequence: TGCGCCAGCAGCCAAGAGGGTCGGTGGGGGGTGAATGAGCAGTTCTTC. Translation gives CASSQEGRWGVNEQFF. J is TRBJ2-1 and V is TRBV4-3; possibly TRBD2 for D (6 bases). Deletions cut 0 bases from V and 7 bases from J, with 16 bases between. Germline V CDR1 and CDR2: LGHNA, YSLEER. This CDR3 contains 16 residues.

This chain connects TRBV4-3 to TRBJ2-7; 11 nucleotides line up with TRBD1. The junction had 4 bases not matched to a gene; V was cut back by 3 bases and J by 3 bases. The CDR3 contains 15 residues. Germline V gene lookup returns CDR1 LGHNA and CDR2 YSLEER. The CDR3 here is CASSQDRGPGYEQYF. As DNA, the CDR3 is TGCGCCAGCAGCCAGGACAGGGGGCCGGGCTACGAGCAGTACTTC.

The V and J genes are TRBV3-1 (or the pseudogene TRBV3-2) and TRBJ1-1, with D perhaps matching TRBD1 (6 bases). The CDR3 covers 13 residues. V was clipped by 0 bases and J by 11 bases, with 13 bases between them. CDR1 and CDR2 from the germline V gene are LGHDT and YNNKEL (reference sequence). The CDR3 DNA reads as TGTGCCAGCAGCCAAGATTTACAGGGTGAGGCTTTCTTT. Its protein product is CASSQDLQGEAFF.

V is TRBV12-3 or TRBV12-4 and J is TRBJ2-5, with 8 bases lining up with TRBD1. The CDR3 is made up of 12 amino acids. Trimming at V came to 4 bases and at J to 12 bases, leaving 7 bases not matched to a gene. The CDR3 DNA follows: TGTGCCAGCAGTTGGGCGGACAGGGACAAGTACTTC. It encodes CASSWADRDKYF.

A remark on this clone: Because the CDR3 is missing its conserved closing phenylalanine or tryptophan, this is likely a read error. No DNA is shown, since the ends of the CDR3 on it are uncertain; the CDR3 is the one TCRdb lists. The chain joins TRBV3-1 (or the pseudogene TRBV3-2) to TRBJ2-4. Inclusive of both ends, the CDR3 amounts to 17 amino acids. Germline V gene sequence: CDR1 LGHDT, CDR2 YNNKEL (reference sequence). CDR3: CASSVTHPICKEKHSVL.

The chain combines TRBV4-3 with TRBJ2-1; 9 nucleotides agree with TRBD2. Germline CDR1 LGHNA, CDR2 YSLEER. This CDR3 is built from 18 residues. Germline trimming cut 1 base from V and 3 bases from J; bases unmatched to any gene: 10. The CDR3: CASSQAVLGGRVYNEQFF. The DNA for the CDR3 is TGCGCCAGCAGCCAAGCGGTTTTGGGCGGGAGGGTCTACAATGAGCAGTTCTTC.

The chain carries TRBV7-8 and TRBJ2-7; perhaps D is TRBD1 or TRBD2 (5 bases each). The V and J ends lost 1 base and 2 bases respectively, with 9 bases between them. The CDR3 sequence is 14 residues long. CDR1 SGHVS and CDR2 FQNEAQ come from the germline V gene. CDR3 DNA: TGTGCCAGCAGCTTAGTCCCGGGGCCCTACGAGCAGTACTTC. This codes for CASSLVPGPYEQYF.

The V call is TRBV27, the J call TRBJ2-3, with D unclear. The CDR3 is made up of 14 amino acids. Trimming removed 6 bases from V and 4 bases from J, with 14 bases in between. The germline CDR1 and CDR2 sequences are MNHEY and SMNVEV (reference sequence). The CDR3 spells CASSPRRSPDTQYF. Written as DNA, the CDR3 is TGTGCCAGCAGCCCCCGGCGATCTCCAGATACGCAGTATTTT.

The rearrangement links TRBV11-1 to TRBJ2-5, with D possibly being TRBD2 (6 bases). V lost 0 bases and J 1 base, leaving 12 bases between the germline ends. This CDR3 spans 16 amino acids. Per germline, CDR1 SGHAT and CDR2 FQDESV (reference sequence). CDR3 sequence (DNA): TGTGCCAGCAGCTTAGCTCCCATGGGGGGCCAAGAGACCCAGTACTTC. Translated, it gives CASSLAPMGGQETQYF. Using reference TRBV11-1 and TRBJ2-5 for the parts outside the CDR3, the full variable domain is EAEVAQSPRYKITEKSQAVAFWCDPISGHATLYWYRQILGQGPELLVQFQDESVVDDSQLPKDRFSAERLKGVDSTLKIQPAELGDSAMYLCASSLAPMGGQETQYFGPGTRLLVL.

This clone came up once. This chain connects TRBV19 to TRBJ1-3, with D tentatively TRBD1 (5 bases). Germline V lookup: CDR1 LNHDA, CDR2 SQIVND (reference sequence). V shed 3 bases and J shed 0 bases, with 15 bases lying between them. The CDR3 length is 17 residues. As DNA, the CDR3 is TGTGCCAGTAGTATGAGGGGCCAGGTCTTCTCTGGAAACACCATATATTTT. Encoded protein: CASSMRGQVFSGNTIYF.

The chain combines TRBV7-9 with TRBJ2-3; TRBD2 aligns across 14 bases. Germline CDR1 and CDR2: SEHNR and FQNEAQ (reference sequence). V shed 5 bases and J 8 bases; nucleotides not matched to a gene: 3. This CDR3 comprises 14 residues. The CDR3 DNA reads as TGTGCCAGCAGCCTAGGGACTAGCGGGGGTACGCAGTATTTT. Its protein is CASSLGTSGGTQYF.

This clone has just one count. J is TRBJ2-3 and V is TRBV5-1, with D possibly TRBD1 on 6 matching bases. V lost 2 bases, J lost 3 bases, and 7 bases lay in between. Germline V gene sequence: CDR1 SGHRS, CDR2 YFSETQ. CDR3 size: 13 residues. CDR3 residues: CASSFRGTDTQYF. The CDR3 DNA reads TGCGCCAGCAGCTTTAGGGGGACAGATACGCAGTATTTT.

The chain links TRBV29-1 to TRBJ2-1, with TRBD2 matching 8 bases. CDR1 and CDR2 from the germline V gene are SQVTM and ANQGSEA. The CDR3 is 13 residues long. J was trimmed by 9 bases and V by 3 bases; bases with no gene match: 7. As DNA, the CDR3 is TGCAGCGTTGACCGGGGGGGGAGCGCTGAGCAGTTCTTC. Amino acids: CSVDRGGSAEQFF.

This clone was detected once. The V gene is TRBV7-8, the J gene TRBJ2-7; D might be TRBD1 or TRBD2, each matching 5 bases. Germline-derived CDR1 and CDR2 are SGHVS and FQNEAQ. The CDR3 length is 14 residues. V lost 2 bases and J 7 bases, leaving 15 bases between the germline ends. DNA of the CDR3: TGTGCCAGCAGCTTAATCGGGTGGGGCGGGGAGCAGTACTTC. Residues: CASSLIGWGGEQYF. The entire variable domain, with the rest obtained from reference TRBV7-8 and TRBJ2-7, is as follows: GAGVSQSPRYKVAKRGQDVALRCDPISGHVSLFWYQQALGQGPEFLTYFQNEAQLDKSGLPSDRFFAERPEGSVSTLKIQRTQQEDSAVYLCASSLIGWGGEQYFGPGTRLTVT.

The chain joins TRBV19 to TRBJ2-4; 10 nucleotides match TRBD1. The V and J ends lost 3 bases and 7 bases, in that order; junction bases with no gene match: 0. The germline CDR1 and CDR2 sequences are LNHDA and SQIVND (reference sequence). The CDR3 has 13 residues. The DNA of the CDR3 is TGTGCCAGTAGTATGGGACAGGGGAACATTCAGTACTTC. Translation gives CASSMGQGNIQYF.

This chain uses TRBV2 with TRBJ2-7; TRBD1 agrees at 8 bases. The V segment lost 7 bases and the J segment 7 bases; nucleotides outside the gene matches: 12. The CDR3 runs to 14 residues. CDR1 and CDR2 from the germline V gene are SNHLY and FYNNEI. The CDR3 reads CASTLGQASLEQYF. CDR3 bases: TGTGCCAGCACCCTGGGACAGGCATCTTTAGAGCAGTACTTC.

The chain carries TRBV19 and TRBJ2-1; the match to TRBD2 covers 8 bases. The CDR3 length is 15 residues. J gave up 7 bases and V 6 bases, and 11 bases lay outside the gene matches. CDR1 and CDR2 from the germline V gene are LNHDA and SQIVND (reference sequence). CDR3 residues: CASRDLAGSLNEQFF. The DNA of the CDR3 is TGTGCCAGTAGAGATTTAGCGGGAAGCCTTAATGAGCAGTTCTTC.

The V and J genes are TRBV6-5 and TRBJ2-1, with 9 bases that match TRBD2. Germline CDR1 reads MNHEY; CDR2 reads SVGAGI. CDR3 length: 15 amino acids. The ends lost 6 bases at V and 8 bases at J; junction bases unmatched: 11. The CDR3 is CASRNRAGGADEQFF. In nucleotides, the CDR3 is TGTGCCAGCAGGAACAGAGCGGGAGGTGCGGATGAGCAGTTCTTC.

This chain uses TRBV9 with TRBJ1-1; unclear D gene. Germline V gives CDR1 SGDLS, CDR2 YYNGEE. The CDR3 is 15 residues long. V gave up 4 bases and J gave up 0 bases, with 13 bases separating them. CDR3 nucleotide sequence: TGTGCCAGCAGCTCTTCCAGAGGGATGAACACTGAAGCTTTCTTT. It specifies CASSSSRGMNTEAFF.

The CDR3 DNA reads as TGTGCCAGCAGTTTAGGGGGGAGACAGCCCCAGCATTTT. Translating gives CASSLGGRQPQHF. This chain connects TRBV27 to TRBJ1-5; D may be TRBD1 (5 bases). The germline V and J ends were trimmed by 2 bases and 7 bases, with 9 bases remaining between them. This CDR3 contains 13 residues. In germline, CDR1 is MNHEY, CDR2 SMNVEV (reference sequence).

The chain links TRBV29-1 to TRBJ1-5, with D possibly being TRBD1 (5 bases). The germline gives CDR1 SQVTM, CDR2 ANQGSEA. The length of the CDR3 is 11 residues. The CDR3 spells CRGTSPQPQHF. Written as DNA, the CDR3 is TGCAGGGGGACCTCTCCTCAGCCCCAGCATTTT. Combining the CDR3 with reference TRBV29-1 and TRBJ1-5 gives the whole variable domain SAVISQKPSRDICQRGTSLTIQCQVDSQVTMMFWYRQQPGQSLTLIATANQGSEATYESGFVIDKFPISRPNLTFSTLTVSNMSPEDSSIYLCRGTSPQPQHFGDGTRLSIL.